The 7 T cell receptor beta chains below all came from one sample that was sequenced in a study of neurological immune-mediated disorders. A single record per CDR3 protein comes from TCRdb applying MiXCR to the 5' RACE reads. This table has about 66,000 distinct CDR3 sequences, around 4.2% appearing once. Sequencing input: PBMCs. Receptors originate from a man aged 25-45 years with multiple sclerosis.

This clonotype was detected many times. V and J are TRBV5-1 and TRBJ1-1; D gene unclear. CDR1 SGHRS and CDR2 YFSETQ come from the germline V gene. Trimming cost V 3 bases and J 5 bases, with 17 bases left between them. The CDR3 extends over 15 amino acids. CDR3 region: CASSSDRVFRTEAFF. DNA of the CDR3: TGCGCCAGCAGCTCAGATAGGGTGTTTAGAACTGAAGCTTTCTTT.

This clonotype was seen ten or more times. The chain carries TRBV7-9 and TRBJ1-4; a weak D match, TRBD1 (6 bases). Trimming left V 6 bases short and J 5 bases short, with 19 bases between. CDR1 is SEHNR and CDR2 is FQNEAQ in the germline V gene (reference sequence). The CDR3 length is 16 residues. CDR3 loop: CASSYDPGDPNEKLFF. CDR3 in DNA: TGTGCCAGCAGTTACGACCCAGGGGACCCGAATGAAAAACTGTTTTTT. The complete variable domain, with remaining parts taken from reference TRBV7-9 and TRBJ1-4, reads DTGVSQNPRHKITKRGQNVTFRCDPISEHNRLYWYRQTLGQGPEFLTYFQNEAQLEKSRLLSDRFSAERPKGSFSTLEIQRTEQGDSAMYLCASSYDPGDPNEKLFFGSGTQLSVL.

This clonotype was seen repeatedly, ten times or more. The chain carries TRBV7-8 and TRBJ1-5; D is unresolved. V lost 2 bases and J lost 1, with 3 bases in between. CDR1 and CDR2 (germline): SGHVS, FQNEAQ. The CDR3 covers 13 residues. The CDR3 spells CASSLSSNQPQHF. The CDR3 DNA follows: TGTGCCAGCAGCTTATCAAGCAATCAGCCCCAGCATTTT.

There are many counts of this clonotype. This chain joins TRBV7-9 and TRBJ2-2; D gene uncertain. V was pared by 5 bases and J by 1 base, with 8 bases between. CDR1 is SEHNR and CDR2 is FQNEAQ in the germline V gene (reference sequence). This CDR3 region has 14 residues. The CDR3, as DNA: TGTGCCAGCAGCATCACCCTGAACACCGGGGAGCTGTTTTTT. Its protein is CASSITLNTGELFF. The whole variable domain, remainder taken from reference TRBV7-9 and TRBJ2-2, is DTGVSQNPRHKITKRGQNVTFRCDPISEHNRLYWYRQTLGQGPEFLTYFQNEAQLEKSRLLSDRFSAERPKGSFSTLEIQRTEQGDSAMYLCASSITLNTGELFFGEGSRLTVL.

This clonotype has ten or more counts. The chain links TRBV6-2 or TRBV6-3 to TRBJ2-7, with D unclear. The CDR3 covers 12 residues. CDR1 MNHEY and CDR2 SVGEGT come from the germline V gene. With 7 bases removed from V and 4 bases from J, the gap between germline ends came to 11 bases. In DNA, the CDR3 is TGTGCCAGCAACACCCAGGTTTACGAGCAGTACTTC. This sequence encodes CASNTQVYEQYF.

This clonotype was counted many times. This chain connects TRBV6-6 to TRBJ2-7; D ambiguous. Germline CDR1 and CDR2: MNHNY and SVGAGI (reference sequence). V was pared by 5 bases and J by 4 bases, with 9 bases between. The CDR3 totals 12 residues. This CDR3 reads CASSPSNYEQYF. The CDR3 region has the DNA TGTGCCAGCAGTCCCTCCAATTACGAGCAGTACTTC.

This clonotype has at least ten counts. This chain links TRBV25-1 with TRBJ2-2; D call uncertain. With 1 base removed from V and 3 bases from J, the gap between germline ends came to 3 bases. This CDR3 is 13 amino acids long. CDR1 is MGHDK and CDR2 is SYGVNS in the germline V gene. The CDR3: CASSELDTGELFF. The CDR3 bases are TGTGCCAGCAGTGAATTAGACACCGGGGAGCTGTTTTTT.